These 28 T cell receptor beta chains were sequenced from one sample in a study of control samples from healthy donors and cancer patients. The table came from immunoSEQ multiplex PCR; TCRdb's copy has only in-frame clones and leaves some out. This table holds about 130,000 clones, under 95% found once. The sample was PBMCs. The receptors stem from a man between 45 and 60 years old with head and neck cancer.

The chain employs TRBV10-3 and TRBJ2-7; 7 nucleotides match TRBD1. The CDR3 is 16 residues long. The V gene end was trimmed by 3 bases and the J gene end by 4 bases; junction bases not matched to a gene: 12. The germline V gene encodes CDR1 ENHRY and CDR2 SYGVKD. The CDR3 DNA reads as TGTGCCATCAGTGACCCCGGGTGGGAACAGGGGTACGAGCAGTACTTC. It encodes CAISDPGWEQGYEQYF.

The rearrangement joins TRBV2 to TRBJ1-5, with TRBD1 matching over 7 bases. The CDR3 is 14 amino acids. Germline V gene lookup returns CDR1 SNHLY and CDR2 FYNNEI. V lost 6 bases, J lost 4 bases, and 6 bases stayed unmatched. CDR3 in amino acids: CASRRQGVNQPQHF. The CDR3 bases are TGTGCCAGCAGAAGACAGGGAGTTAATCAGCCCCAGCATTTT.

The CDR3 bases are TGTGCCATCCGGGGGACAGAGAATCAGCCCCAGCATTTT. It specifies CAIRGTENQPQHF. The chain joins TRBV10-3 to TRBJ1-5, with 7 bases lining up with TRBD1. The junction had 5 bases not matched to a gene; V was cut back by 8 bases and J by 4 bases. The CDR3 covers 13 residues. CDR1 and CDR2 (germline): ENHRY, SYGVKD.

This clone was detected only a few times. V is TRBV5-4 and J is TRBJ2-7; 8 bases fit TRBD2. The trim removed 4 bases at V and 3 bases at J, leaving 0 bases unmatched. The CDR3 contains 12 residues. The V gene's germline CDR1 is SGHNT and CDR2 YYREEE (reference sequence). The chain's CDR3 is CASSAGGYEQYF. DNA for the CDR3: TGTGCCAGCAGCGCGGGGGGCTACGAGCAGTACTTC. Together with reference TRBV5-4 and TRBJ2-7, the CDR3 gives the full variable domain: ETGVTQSPTHLIKTRGQQVTLRCSSQSGHNTVSWYQQALGQGPQFIFQYYREEENGRGNFPPRFSGLQFPNYSSELNVNALELDDSALYLCASSAGGYEQYFGPGTRLTVT.

This clone was seen once. This chain uses TRBV5-1 with TRBJ2-1; TRBD1 matches at 7 bases. The ends lost 5 bases at V and 6 bases at J; junction bases unmatched: 11. This CDR3 contains 15 residues. CDR1 SGHRS and CDR2 YFSETQ come from the germline V gene. The CDR3 sequence is CASSGGRGRANEQFF. The CDR3 coding sequence is TGCGCCAGCAGTGGGGGCAGGGGGAGAGCCAATGAGCAGTTCTTC.

The V gene is TRBV7-2, the J gene TRBJ2-7; 12 bases agree with TRBD1. The CDR3 length is 15 residues. With 5 bases clipped from V and 5 bases from J, the junction kept 7 bases outside the gene matches. Germline CDR1 reads SGHTA; CDR2 reads FQGNSA. Written as DNA, the CDR3 is TGTGCCAGCAGCCTATCCGGGACAGGGGGCAACGAGCAGTACTTC. This codes for CASSLSGTGGNEQYF. The whole variable domain, remainder taken from reference TRBV7-2 and TRBJ2-7, is GAGVSQSPSNKVTEKGKDVELRCDPISGHTALYWYRQSLGQGLEFLIYFQGNSAPDKSGLPSDRFSAERTGGSVSTLTIQRTQQEDSAVYLCASSLSGTGGNEQYFGPGTRLTVT.

Here the CDR3 reads CASSQGGQVPAPLHF. Here the CDR3 DNA reads TGTGCCAGCAGCCAAGGGGGACAGGTGCCAGCGCCCCTCCACTTT. The V and J genes are TRBV3-1 (or the pseudogene TRBV3-2) and TRBJ1-6, with TRBD1 matching 8 bases. Unmatched junction bases numbered 9, after V lost 1 base and J lost 13 bases. Germline V CDR1 and CDR2: LGHDT, YNNKEL (reference sequence). The CDR3 runs to 15 residues.

The CDR3 spells CASSQGRGTINQPQHF. As DNA, the CDR3 is TGCGCCAGCAGCCAAGGGAGGGGGACTATTAATCAGCCCCAGCATTTT. The rearrangement links TRBV4-1 to TRBJ1-5; tentative D call: TRBD1 (6 bases). CDR3 length: 16 amino acids. Trimming took 1 base from V and 4 from J, leaving 14 bases between them. The germline V gene encodes CDR1 MGHRA and CDR2 YSYEKL.

In its sample, this clone was seen once. V gene TRBV9 combines with J gene TRBJ1-1; the D is unclear. The CDR3 has 16 amino acids. Germline-derived CDR1 and CDR2 are SGDLS and YYNGEE. V was trimmed by 4 bases and J by 0 bases, leaving 16 bases between them. The CDR3 sequence is CASSMDLGRMNTEAFF. The CDR3 nucleotides read TGTGCCAGCAGCATGGACCTTGGGAGGATGAACACTGAAGCTTTCTTT.

This clone was seen once. The gene calls are TRBV4-2 and TRBJ1-2, with 7 bases fitting TRBD1. CDR1 and CDR2 (germline): LGHNA, YNFKEQ. The V segment lost 4 bases and the J segment 0 bases; nucleotides outside the gene matches: 14. There are 18 residues in the CDR3. The CDR3 sequence is CASSLLSSGQAANYGYTF. Here the CDR3 DNA reads TGTGCCAGCAGCCTCCTATCAAGTGGACAGGCAGCTAACTATGGCTACACCTTC.

V gene TRBV30 combines with J gene TRBJ1-1; maybe TRBD1 (5 bases). The CDR3 runs 15 residues. Deletions cut 0 bases from V and 3 bases from J, with 14 bases between. Germline lookup yields CDR1 GTSNPN and CDR2 SVGIG (reference sequence). CDR3 sequence: CAWSVLGRDHTEAFF. Here the CDR3 DNA reads TGTGCCTGGAGTGTCCTTGGCAGGGATCACACTGAAGCTTTCTTT.

This chain joins TRBV18 and TRBJ2-2, with 7 bases aligning to TRBD1. With 3 bases clipped from V and 0 bases from J, the junction kept 4 bases outside the gene matches. CDR1 is KGHSH and CDR2 is LQKENI in the germline V gene. This CDR3 region has 16 residues. CDR3 amino acids: CASSPAQGSNTGELFF. In nucleotides, the CDR3 is TGTGCCAGCTCACCGGCACAGGGGTCGAACACCGGGGAGCTGTTTTTT.

The chain is built from TRBV6-5 and TRBJ2-7, with D perhaps matching TRBD2 (6 bases). Trimming removed 7 bases from V and 0 bases from J, with 13 bases in between. Germline V CDR1 and CDR2: MNHEY, SVGAGI. The CDR3 has 14 amino acids. The CDR3 protein is CASKRDGSSYEQYF. For the CDR3, the DNA is TGTGCCAGCAAAAGGGACGGGAGCTCCTACGAGCAGTACTTC.

CDR3 bases: TGCGCCAGCAGTGAGGGGGGGGGCGTGGGAGATACGCAGTATTTT. Translation gives CASSEGGGVGDTQYF. This chain links TRBV10-2 with TRBJ2-3, with a tentative D call TRBD2 (7 bases). The CDR3 consists of 15 residues. V was pared by 2 bases and J by 5 bases, with 14 bases between. The germline CDR1 and CDR2 sequences are WSHSY and SAAADI.

The chain combines TRBV19 with TRBJ2-2, with no clear D. V was trimmed by 6 bases and J by 2 bases, leaving 4 bases between them. The CDR3 has 12 amino acids. The V gene's germline CDR1 is LNHDA and CDR2 SQIVND (reference sequence). In DNA, the CDR3 is TGTGCCAGTAGCCCCAACACCGGGGAGCTGTTTTTT. This translates into CASSPNTGELFF. The variable domain in full, with the rest retrieved from reference TRBV19 and TRBJ2-2, is DGGITQSPKYLFRKEGQNVTLSCEQNLNHDAMYWYRQDPGQGLRLIYYSQIVNDFQKGDIAEGYSVSREKKESFPLTVTSAQKNPTAFYLCASSPNTGELFFGEGSRLTVL.

This clone was observed a single time. V usage is TRBV9 and J usage is TRBJ1-1; 9 bases agree with TRBD1. V trimming: 1 base; J trimming: 1 base; junction bases outside the gene matches: 2. Germline V CDR1 and CDR2: SGDLS, YYNGEE. The CDR3 loop spans 15 amino acids. CDR3 sequence: CASSVRGQGNTEAFF. CDR3 coding DNA: TGTGCCAGCAGCGTAAGGGGACAGGGGAACACTGAAGCTTTCTTT.

The V call is TRBV19, the J call TRBJ2-1; 8 nucleotides align to TRBD2. CDR1 is LNHDA and CDR2 is SQIVND in the germline V gene (reference sequence). This CDR3 comprises 14 residues. Germline trimming cut 7 bases from V and 3 bases from J; bases unmatched to any gene: 5. Here the CDR3 reads CASTRTSLYNEQFF. DNA of the CDR3: TGTGCCAGTACCCGGACTAGCCTCTACAATGAGCAGTTCTTC.

The CDR3 loop is CASSIRDRGSYEQYF. The CDR3 DNA sequence: TGTGCCAGTAGTATCAGGGACAGGGGATCCTACGAGCAGTACTTC. The rearrangement joins TRBV19 to TRBJ2-7; 10 positions agree with TRBD1. J gave up 1 base and V 3 bases, and 3 bases lay outside the gene matches. CDR1 and CDR2 from the germline V gene are LNHDA and SQIVND (reference sequence). There are 15 residues in the CDR3.

The chain is built from TRBV20-1 and TRBJ1-1; D uncertain. CDR3 size: 10 residues. From germline, CDR1 is DFQATT and CDR2 SNEGSKA (reference sequence). V was shortened by 3 bases and J by 4 bases, with 3 bases between the two germline ends. CDR3 in DNA: TGCAGTGCTAGGTCCACTGAAGCTTTCTTT. The encoded protein is CSARSTEAFF.

This clone was detected a few times. The CDR3 DNA sequence: TGTGCCAGTACCCGACAGGCGGGGATTAATTCACCCCTCCACTTT. It translates to CASTRQAGINSPLHF. This rearrangement joins TRBV19 to TRBJ1-6; the D gene is possibly TRBD1 (6 bases). The CDR3 is 15 residues long. Germline lookup yields CDR1 LNHDA and CDR2 SQIVND (reference sequence). Trimming took 7 bases from V and 6 from J, leaving 16 bases between them.

The J gene is TRBJ1-6, the V gene TRBV30; TRBD1 matches at 9 bases. This CDR3 has 14 residues. Germline CDR1 GTSNPN, CDR2 SVGIG (reference sequence). Trimming at V came to 4 bases and at J to 13 bases, leaving 11 bases not matched to a gene. The CDR3 region has the DNA TGTGCCTGGATGGGACAGGGCGCTACGTGGCCCCTCCACTTT. It translates to CAWMGQGATWPLHF.

The chain joins TRBV7-2 to TRBJ2-2; 9 bases match TRBD2. Germline loops: CDR1 SGHTA, CDR2 FQGNSA. The CDR3 has 17 amino acids. J lost 4 bases, V lost 5 bases, and 11 bases had no gene match. The CDR3 spells CASSPSPVAGVTGELFF. For the CDR3, the DNA is TGTGCCAGCAGCCCCTCCCCTGTAGCGGGGGTCACCGGGGAGCTGTTTTTT.

This chain connects TRBV5-1 to TRBJ2-7; 10 bases line up with TRBD1. V lost 5 bases, J lost 3 bases, and 8 bases stayed unmatched. The germline CDR1 and CDR2 sequences are SGHRS and YFSETQ. This CDR3 spans 15 amino acids. The CDR3: CASRPGTGDFYEQYF. CDR3 DNA sequence: TGCGCCAGCAGACCCGGGACAGGGGACTTCTACGAGCAGTACTTC. Full variable domain (outside the CDR3, taken from reference TRBV5-1 and TRBJ2-7): KAGVTQTPRYLIKTRGQQVTLSCSPISGHRSVSWYQQTPGQGLQFLFEYFSETQRNKGNFPGRFSGRQFSNSRSEMNVSTLELGDSALYLCASRPGTGDFYEQYFGPGTRLTVT.

This clone was seen once. The J gene is TRBJ2-7, the V gene TRBV4-3, with D hard to call. This CDR3 is built from 13 residues. Trimming left V 2 bases short and J 3 bases short, with 8 bases between. Per the germline V gene, CDR1 is LGHNA and CDR2 is YSLEER. Written as DNA, the CDR3 is TGCGCCAGCAGCCAAAGAGTCTTCTACGAGCAGTACTTC. Its protein product is CASSQRVFYEQYF.

With respect to this clone: Compared with germline, one end of the junction differs, possibly owing to a read error. The genes are TRBV12-3 or TRBV12-4 and TRBJ2-3; 8 nucleotides align to TRBD1. The CDR3 totals 12 residues. In DNA, the CDR3 is TGTGCCAGCAGTTTCGGACAGGGCGATACGAATTTT. Amino acids: CASSFGQGDTNF.

This chain joins TRBV7-6 and TRBJ2-1; 11 nucleotides agree with TRBD2. The CDR3 sequence is 17 residues long. CDR1 is SGHVS, CDR2 FNYEAQ, per germline. V shed 5 bases and J 4 bases; nucleotides not matched to a gene: 10. The CDR3: CASSRLGTSGSYNEQFF. In DNA form, the CDR3 reads TGTGCCAGCAGCCGGTTAGGGACTAGCGGATCTTACAATGAGCAGTTCTTC.

The rearrangement joins TRBV5-6 to TRBJ1-5; D is uncertain. The V gene lost 4 bases and the J gene lost 5 bases, with 13 bases spanning the gap. The CDR3 totals 14 residues. Germline assignment: CDR1 SGHDT and CDR2 YYEEEE. CDR3 loop: CASSQRSGYQPQHF. The CDR3 nucleotides read TGTGCCAGCAGCCAACGATCAGGTTATCAGCCCCAGCATTTT. The full variable domain, its missing parts supplied by reference TRBV5-6 and TRBJ1-5, is DAGVTQSPTHLIKTRGQQVTLRCSPKSGHDTVSWYQQALGQGPQFIFQYYEEEERQRGNFPDRFSGHQFPNYSSELNVNALLLGDSALYLCASSQRSGYQPQHFGDGTRLSIL.

This chain links TRBV29-1 with TRBJ1-1, with D uncertain. CDR3 length equals 11 residues. Germline loops: CDR1 SQVTM, CDR2 ANQGSEA. Trimming pared 5 bases from V and 4 bases from J, leaving 8 bases between. The CDR3 DNA reads as TGCAGCGTTAACCGTCCCACTGAAGCTTTCTTT. Residues: CSVNRPTEAFF.